The 31 T cell receptor beta chains given below trace back to one sample, sequenced in a study of post-analysis software for immune sequencing data. Researchers reported that TCR beta cDNA libraries carried unique molecular identifiers. MiXCR was run by TCRdb on the PCR reads, yielding one entry per CDR3 protein. Here the sample spans hundreds of thousands of distinct CDR3 sequences, just under 30% being singletons. No antigen is known for these receptors. Study outcomes and limitations: Roughly five TRBV segments appeared more often in patients than in controls, and TRBV5-6, TRBV5-1 and TRBV20-1 were among these.

The specimen sequenced was blood. These receptor sequences come from a girl between 5 and 17 years old with multiple sclerosis.

The rearrangement links TRBV5-5 to TRBJ1-1; D is ambiguous. Trimming removed 1 base at V and 1 base at J, with 5 bases between. Germline lookup yields CDR1 SGHKS and CDR2 YYEKEE (reference sequence). The CDR3 runs to 13 residues. DNA for the CDR3: TGTGCCAGCAGCTTGCACGGGAACACTGAAGCTTTCTTT. Protein product: CASSLHGNTEAFF.

This clonotype was recorded a few times. The CDR3 loop is CASSSPGTGTEAFF. The CDR3 DNA is TGTGCCAGCAGCTCCCCCGGGACAGGGACTGAAGCTTTCTTT. V usage is TRBV7-9 and J usage is TRBJ1-1; 9 bases fit TRBD1. Germline lookup yields CDR1 SEHNR and CDR2 FQNEAQ (reference sequence). The CDR3 loop spans 14 amino acids. Trimming at V came to 4 bases and at J to 5 bases, leaving 5 bases not matched to a gene.

This chain uses TRBV6-6 with TRBJ1-4; 9 positions match TRBD1. With V trimmed by 4 bases and J by 11 bases, 2 bases remained unmatched. Germline V gene sequence: CDR1 MNHNY, CDR2 SVGAGI (reference sequence). CDR3 length: 12 residues. In DNA form, the CDR3 reads TGTGCCAGCAGTTGGGGACAGGGCAAACTGTTTTTT. Protein product: CASSWGQGKLFF.

This clonotype was observed a handful of times. CDR3 sequence reads: CSAPEQGGRPNVYEQYF. The DNA for the CDR3 is TGCAGTGCGCCTGAACAGGGGGGACGGCCGAATGTTTACGAGCAGTACTTC. This rearrangement joins TRBV20-1 to TRBJ2-7, with 8 bases lining up with TRBD1. V was clipped by 6 bases and J by 4 bases; unmatched bases: 20. The CDR3 length is 17 residues. CDR1 is DFQATT and CDR2 is SNEGSKA in the germline V gene (reference sequence).

The chain is built from TRBV6-5 and TRBJ1-1, with a tentative D call TRBD1 (5 bases). Germline CDR1 MNHEY, CDR2 SVGAGI. This CDR3 has 11 amino acids. Trimming cost V 7 bases and J 8 bases, with 11 bases left between them. CDR3 in amino acids: CASNRGEEAFF. Here the CDR3 DNA reads TGTGCCAGCAATCGGGGGGAAGAAGCTTTCTTT.

The rearrangement joins TRBV20-1 to TRBJ2-1, with 13 bases that match TRBD2. The CDR3 is 13 amino acids. With V trimmed by 7 bases and J by 10 bases, 7 bases remained unmatched. Germline CDR1 reads DFQATT; CDR2 reads SNEGSKA (reference sequence). CDR3 DNA: TGCAGTGAGGGACTAGCGGGAACTGGGGAGCAGTTCTTC. Translating gives CSEGLAGTGEQFF.

This clonotype was seen only a few times. The chain links TRBV28 to TRBJ2-7, with 7 bases lining up with TRBD1. Germline V gives CDR1 MDHEN, CDR2 SYDVKM. The CDR3 has 14 amino acids. V gave up 3 bases and J gave up 6 bases; unmatched junction bases: 8. This CDR3 reads CASSLKYRGAEQYF. The CDR3 nucleotides are TGTGCCAGCAGTTTGAAGTACAGGGGAGCCGAGCAGTACTTC.

This clonotype was found a few times. The V and J genes are TRBV6-1 and TRBJ1-6; D not certain. Germline lookup yields CDR1 MNHNS and CDR2 SASEGT. Trimming left V 5 bases short and J 7 bases short, with 6 bases between. The CDR3 has 12 residues. The CDR3 DNA reads TGTGCCAGCAGTTTGGCGAATTCACCCCTCCACTTT. Translation gives CASSLANSPLHF.

There are a few counts of this clonotype. The rearrangement links TRBV7-2 to TRBJ2-3; 9 nucleotides align to TRBD2. CDR3 length: 18 amino acids. CDR1 and CDR2 (germline): SGHTA, FQGNSA. With V trimmed by 1 base and J by 4 bases, 12 bases remained unmatched. The CDR3 nucleotides are TGTGCCAGCAGCTTAGAAGTTAGCGGGAGAGTTGCCTCAGATACGCAGTATTTT. Amino acid sequence: CASSLEVSGRVASDTQYF.

This clonotype was counted a few times. The rearrangement joins TRBV20-1 to TRBJ1-1; tentative D call: TRBD1 (6 bases). The length of the CDR3 is 15 residues. Germline V lookup: CDR1 DFQATT, CDR2 SNEGSKA (reference sequence). V lost 6 bases and J lost 0, with 17 bases in between. CDR3 nucleotides: TGCAGTGCAAGGAAACTGACAGGCTTGAACACTGAAGCTTTCTTT. It codes for CSARKLTGLNTEAFF.

A few counts support this clonotype. The chain combines TRBV20-1 with TRBJ1-2; D is undetermined. The CDR3 runs to 13 residues. The germline gives CDR1 DFQATT, CDR2 SNEGSKA (reference sequence). The V end lost 2 bases, the J end lost 6 bases, and 13 bases lay between the germline ends. The CDR3 DNA is TGCAGTGCTAGACTGGGATATGGGAATGGCTACACCTTC. Protein sequence: CSARLGYGNGYTF.

V and J are TRBV28 and TRBJ2-5; TRBD1 matches 8 bases. V shed 5 bases, J shed 5 bases, and the junction held 7 bases outside the gene matches. The germline V gene has CDR1 MDHEN and CDR2 SYDVKM. The CDR3 length is 14 residues. CDR3 amino acids: CASSNPGGRETQYF. The DNA of the CDR3 is TGTGCCAGCAGTAACCCAGGGGGCCGGGAGACCCAGTACTTC. Together with reference TRBV28 and TRBJ2-5, the CDR3 gives the full variable domain: DVKVTQSSRYLVKRTGEKVFLECVQDMDHENMFWYRQDPGLGLRLIYFSYDVKMKEKGDIPEGYSVSREKKERFSLILESASTNQTSMYLCASSNPGGRETQYFGPGTRLLVL.

This clonotype was seen a few times. This CDR3 is CASSYSRGSSQPQHF. In DNA form, the CDR3 reads TGTGCCAGCAGTTACTCGAGGGGGAGTAGTCAGCCCCAGCATTTT. J is TRBJ1-5 and V is TRBV6-5, with D possibly TRBD1 on 6 matching bases. Germline CDR1 reads MNHEY; CDR2 reads SVGAGI. The V gene lost 0 bases and the J gene lost 6 bases, with 12 bases spanning the gap. This CDR3 spans 15 amino acids.

The chain uses TRBV5-1 and TRBJ2-3; D is undetermined. The CDR3 spans 13 residues. V dropped 0 bases and J dropped 5 bases, with 7 bases sitting between them. Per the germline V gene, CDR1 is SGHRS and CDR2 is YFSETQ. This CDR3 reads CASSLAREDTQYF. In nucleotides, the CDR3 is TGCGCCAGCAGCTTGGCTAGGGAAGATACGCAGTATTTT.

The V call is TRBV4-1, the J call TRBJ2-5, with 12 bases fitting TRBD2. Germline lookup yields CDR1 MGHRA and CDR2 YSYEKL. V dropped 4 bases and J dropped 5; count of bases not matched to a gene: 11. The CDR3 sequence is 17 residues long. Here the CDR3 DNA reads TGCGCCAGCAGCCCAATGACTAGCGGGGGCTACGGGGAGACCCAGTACTTC. Its translation: CASSPMTSGGYGETQYF.

The gene calls are TRBV3-1 and TRBJ2-5, with 8 positions matching TRBD1. Germline assignment: CDR1 LGHDT and CDR2 YNNKEL (reference sequence). The trim removed 0 bases at V and 5 bases at J, leaving 5 bases unmatched. There are 15 residues in the CDR3. The CDR3 sequence: CASSQEWAGGETQYF. In nucleotides, the CDR3 is TGTGCCAGCAGCCAAGAGTGGGCAGGGGGCGAGACCCAGTACTTC.

This clonotype was seen only a few times. The chain has TRBV6-4 and TRBJ1-5, with 7 nucleotides matching TRBD1. Germline CDR1 and CDR2: MRHNA and SNTAGT. The CDR3 sequence is 14 residues long. V shed 2 bases, J shed 5 bases, and the junction held 3 bases outside the gene matches. CDR3 coding DNA: TGTGCCAGCAGTGACCACAGGGGAGATCAGCCCCAGCATTTT. It yields the protein CASSDHRGDQPQHF.

Details on this clonotype: A clone one base away is much larger, so this may be a read error. The chain carries TRBV6-2 or TRBV6-3 and TRBJ2-1; D gene unclear. The CDR3 spans 16 residues. Germline loops: CDR1 MNHEY, CDR2 SVGEGT. The CDR3 is CTSSLPSRRSYNEQFF. The CDR3 nucleotides are TGTACCAGCAGTCTCCCCAGCAGGCGCTCCTACAATGAGCAGTTCTTC.

As DNA, the CDR3 is TGTGCCAGCAGCCCAGATGAAAACACTGAAGCTTTCTTT. Translated: CASSPDENTEAFF. The V call is TRBV6-5, the J call TRBJ1-1; D not resolved. This CDR3 is built from 13 residues. The germline V gene has CDR1 MNHEY and CDR2 SVGAGI. With 6 bases removed from V and 2 bases from J, the gap between germline ends came to 10 bases.

This clonotype appeared once. A much more abundant neighbour one base away suggests this may be a read error. The chain has TRBV29-1 and TRBJ2-1; tentative D call: TRBD2 (5 bases). This CDR3 spans 12 amino acids. Germline V CDR1 and CDR2: SQVTM, ANQGSEA. The CDR3 region is CSGERAANEQFF. The DNA of the CDR3 is TGCAGCGGTGAACGAGCGGCCAATGAGCAGTTCTTC.

The V call is TRBV4-3, the J call TRBJ1-4; D is unresolved. This CDR3 contains 15 residues. The ends were cut back, 0 bases at V and 6 bases at J, with 11 bases in the middle. Germline V gene sequence: CDR1 LGHNA, CDR2 YSLEER. Here the CDR3 reads CASSQEGFSYEKLFF. As DNA, the CDR3 is TGCGCCAGCAGCCAAGAAGGGTTTAGCTATGAAAAACTGTTTTTT.

This chain joins TRBV3-1 and TRBJ1-2; tentatively, D is TRBD1 (5 bases). The CDR3 extends over 15 amino acids. The V gene lost 2 bases and the J gene lost 5 bases, with 15 bases spanning the gap. Looked up from germline, CDR1 is LGHDT and CDR2 is YNNKEL (reference sequence). CDR3 sequence (DNA): TGTGCCAGCAGCCAAAATCGGCAGGGTGGGTATGGCTACACCTTC. It is translated as CASSQNRQGGYGYTF.

The chain combines TRBV12-3 or TRBV12-4 with TRBJ1-2; the D gene is possibly TRBD1 (5 bases). V dropped 3 bases and J dropped 7 bases, with 9 bases sitting between them. The CDR3 contains 12 residues. The CDR3 nucleotides read TGTGCCAGCAGTTTGACAGAGAGTGGCTACACCTTC. This sequence encodes CASSLTESGYTF.

This chain joins TRBV28 and TRBJ1-6, with D unresolved. V was cut by 7 bases and J by 8 bases, with 12 bases left in between. Germline CDR1 reads MDHEN; CDR2 reads SYDVKM. The CDR3 consists of 13 residues. The CDR3 protein is CASTKPSDSPLHF. CDR3 nucleotides: TGTGCCAGCACCAAGCCTAGTGATTCACCCCTCCACTTT.

At least ten counts were recorded for this clonotype. The chain combines TRBV5-1 with TRBJ1-2; 7 nucleotides line up with TRBD1. V trimming: 8 bases; J trimming: 1 base; junction bases outside the gene matches: 8. CDR1 is SGHRS and CDR2 is YFSETQ in the germline V gene. The CDR3 loop spans 14 amino acids. The CDR3 loop reads CASKAGGNNYGYTF. The CDR3, as DNA: TGCGCCAGTAAGGCAGGGGGTAATAACTATGGCTACACCTTC.

The rearrangement links TRBV6-1 to TRBJ1-5, with D hard to call. The CDR3 contains 13 residues. Germline V gene data show CDR1 as MNHNS and CDR2 as SASEGT. The V end lost 3 bases, the J end lost 4 bases, and 7 bases lay between the germline ends. The CDR3 loop is CASSDRANQPQHF. The CDR3 coding sequence is TGTGCCAGCAGTGATCGGGCGAATCAGCCCCAGCATTTT.

The table lists this clonotype with a few counts. The V gene is TRBV4-3, the J gene TRBJ2-3; D ambiguous. CDR3 length: 16 amino acids. Germline V gene sequence: CDR1 LGHNA, CDR2 YSLEER. The germline V and J ends were trimmed by 1 base and 2 bases, with 13 bases remaining between them. The CDR3 region has the DNA TGCGCCAGCAGCCAAGGAGGAAGAGGTAACACAGATACGCAGTATTTT. It is translated as CASSQGGRGNTDTQYF.

This rearrangement joins TRBV2 to TRBJ2-1; 12 bases are a match to TRBD1. CDR3 length: 15 amino acids. Losses at the gene ends were 5 bases for V and 9 bases for J; bases not matched to a gene: 8. CDR1 SNHLY and CDR2 FYNNEI come from the germline V gene. Here the CDR3 DNA reads TGTGCCAGCAGTAGGGACAGGGGGCGCTCTGGTGAGCAGTTCTTC. It encodes CASSRDRGRSGEQFF. Together with reference TRBV2 and TRBJ2-1, the CDR3 gives the full variable domain: EPEVTQTPSHQVTQMGQEVILRCVPISNHLYFYWYRQILGQKVEFLVSFYNNEISEKSEIFDDQFSVERPDGSNFTLKIRSTKLEDSAMYFCASSRDRGRSGEQFFGPGTRLTVL.

This clonotype was observed a handful of times. This chain uses TRBV10-3 with TRBJ2-6; D not resolved. Trimming stripped 3 bases from V and 0 bases from J, with 12 bases between. Germline assignment: CDR1 ENHRY and CDR2 SYGVKD. The CDR3 totals 17 residues. The CDR3 sequence is CAISDVHLVSGANVLTF. The CDR3 nucleotides are TGTGCCATCAGTGACGTTCACCTTGTCTCTGGGGCCAACGTCCTGACTTTC.

The J gene is TRBJ1-2, the V gene TRBV4-1; D not resolved. This CDR3 is 14 amino acids long. V lost 3 bases and J 2 bases, leaving 10 bases between the germline ends. Looked up from germline, CDR1 is MGHRA and CDR2 is YSYEKL. The CDR3 sequence: CASSQNWANYGYTF. The CDR3 DNA reads as TGCGCCAGCAGCCAGAACTGGGCAAACTATGGCTACACCTTC.

V usage is TRBV7-2 and J usage is TRBJ2-1; 8 positions agree with TRBD2. Germline loops: CDR1 SGHTA, CDR2 FQGNSA. The CDR3 contains 14 residues. The J segment lost 10 bases and the V segment lost 0 bases, leaving 5 bases of the junction unmatched. Here the CDR3 DNA reads TGTGCCAGCAGCTTAGCCTTCGGGGGGGAGGAGCAGTTCTTC. Translating gives CASSLAFGGEEQFF.